This T cell receptor (beta chain) was recovered during a study of blood T cell repertoires in COVID-19 (TCRdb year 2020). About the study as a whole: Collaborator samples came from the United States, Italy and Spain and covered acute and convalescent phases of COVID-19. The material from the prospective study consisted of cDNA or gDNA derived from T cells, B-cell-depleted T cells, or PBMCs. The dataset comprised deeply sampled blood TCRbeta repertoires from subjects exposed to, actively infected with, or recovered from COVID-19. A freely available public database, intended as a resource for researchers studying the immune response to SARS-CoV-2, is where the repertoires were released. Samples were obtained from the ongoing ImmuneRACE study (first 160 participants) and from 1,000 to 1,500 subjects provided by 6 global collaborators. The sample metadata nearly always contained a de-identified subject ID, COVID-19 status, age in years and sex. HLA class I and class II types, where available, came from metadata supplied by the sample provider rather than from assay-based typing.

On this clone itself: Its antigen is still unknown. No per-base quality is available; no much larger clone lies one base away.

Whole blood was collected in K2EDTA tubes by collaborating institutions according to the institutions' own protocols. For TCRbeta analysis, collaborator samples were shipped as frozen whole blood, as isolated PBMCs, or as DNA extracted from either sample type. There are 15 amino acids in the CDR3, from cysteine to phenylalanine inclusive. The DNA shown is the 45-base CDR3, in frame from base 1. V and J lose 1 base and 3 bases, and a span of 12 bases separates them. Taken from the germline V gene, the CDR1 and CDR2 loops are SGHRS and YFSETQ. The immunoSEQ Assay, a bias-controlled multiplex PCR, was used to amplify TCRbeta CDR3 regions from genomic DNA. As for the original processing: Within the assay, amplification of reference gene primers was used to estimate how many nucleated cells each sample contained. To quantify the absolute abundance of each unique TCRbeta CDR3 rearrangement, sequence reads were collapsed and filtered. For each sample, productive Simpson clonality was calculated as the square root of Simpson's diversity index over productive rearrangements. TCRdb limited this immuneACCESS table to in-frame rearrangements with V and J called. A share of clones is missing; checked studies link under half to unresolved V genes, and the rest is unexplained. V and J calls and clone size come straight from that table; D and trimming were deduced from the DNA. Within this sample are approximately 190,000 clones, with less than 90% of them counted one time only. 15% to 20% of the sample is taken by the ten largest.

On the study overall, not on this receptor specifically: Clinical and demographic metadata were provided uncurated, with the amount varying by source and participant.

The sample consisted of peripheral blood. The source is a human donor in a cohort sampled during active COVID-19. The chain is made from TRBV5-1 and TRBJ2-3; TRBD1 could be the D gene, as 5 bases match. The CDR3 loop reads CASSLLSGWTDTQYF. The nucleotides are TGCGCCAGCAGCTTGTTGTCAGGGTGGACAGATACGCAGTATTTT.